This T cell receptor (beta chain) was observed in a study of T cell responses to AZD1222 COVID-19 vaccine. Whole-study findings and limits: Unmutated variant regions reportedly attract nearly half of all spike-specific TCRs. Vaccine-associated CD4 TCRs spanned spike, dominant at 160-218 and 743-854.

Method: immunoSEQ multiplex PCR; TCRdb's copy keeps in-frame clones and lacks some. Among about 160,000 clones listed, about 90% were seen once. Germline loops: CDR1 LNHDA, CDR2 SQIVND (reference sequence). The CDR3 has 18 amino acids. After removal of 3 bases from V and 0 bases from J, the junction contained 7 bases not matched to a gene. Of note for this clone: Its antigen is undetermined.

The sequence derives from an adult in good health. This specimen consisted of peripheral blood, obtained on day 0 of AZD1222 vaccination. This rearrangement joins TRBV19 to TRBJ2-7; 14 bases fit TRBD2. The CDR3 DNA follows: TGTGCCAGTAGTATCCTCGGACTAGCGGGAGGACACTCCTACGAGCAGTACTTC. This translates into CASSILGLAGGHSYEQYF. The complete variable domain, with remaining parts taken from reference TRBV19 and TRBJ2-7, reads DGGITQSPKYLFRKEGQNVTLSCEQNLNHDAMYWYRQDPGQGLRLIYYSQIVNDFQKGDIAEGYSVSREKKESFPLTVTSAQKNPTAFYLCASSILGLAGGHSYEQYFGPGTRLTVT.